This TCR beta chain was identified during a study of cytomegalovirus exposure and HLA in healthy donors. Researchers ran the PCR with 60 Vbeta and 13 Jbeta primers. TCRdb's table, derived via immunoSEQ multiplex PCR, lists solely in-frame clones and lacks some. The data contain under 200,000 clones, about 77% of them singletons. This CDR3 has 17 residues. V shed 2 bases and J 0 bases; nucleotides not matched to a gene: 6. Germline V gene sequence: CDR1 SGDLS, CDR2 YYNGEE. The V gene is TRBV9, the J gene TRBJ2-1, with 9 bases that match TRBD2. The sequenced material came from PBMCs. This sequence originates from a woman aged 50 to 60 in good health and CMV-seronegative. The CDR3 nucleotides are TGTGCCAGCAGCGTCAGCCTTAGCGGGAGCTCCTACAATGAGCAGTTCTTC. Protein product: CASSVSLSGSSYNEQFF.